This T cell receptor (beta chain) was found in a study of shared clonotypes between healthy human individuals. Overall study context: Each donor had three CD4 naive, three CD4 memory, two CD8 naive and one CD8 memory plate.

CD45RO-negative CD8 cells positively selected for CCR7 made up the naive population, which excluded terminally differentiated effector memory CD45RA+ cells. An approximately 200 ng quantity of DNA, some 30,000 T cell genomes, went into the sorted-subset replicate PCRs. Libraries were prepared by immunoSEQ multiplex PCR; TCRdb keeps only in-frame clonotypes and omits some of them. This table holds about 580,000 clones, roughly 98% found once. Notes on this clone: No antigen is known for it. Different DNA sequences within this sample yield the same CDR3.

Whole-study findings and limits: Unshared clonotypes carried lower generation probabilities than those common to all four donors. The sharing of approximately 5.1% of naive CD4 clonotypes was seen across several donors.

The germline V gene encodes CDR1 SGDLS and CDR2 YYNGEE. CDR3 length equals 16 residues. The V end lost 3 bases, the J end lost 9 bases, and 22 bases lay between the germline ends. Sequenced material: naive CD8+ T cells sorted from blood. The genes are TRBV9 and TRBJ2-1; D is possibly TRBD2 (7 bases). The TCR sequence derives from a man younger than 45 in good health. The CDR3 loop is CASSGGGGGALGEQFF. The DNA of the CDR3 is TGTGCCAGCAGCGGGGGAGGAGGGGGGGCTCTCGGTGAGCAGTTCTTC.